Below are 28 T cell receptor beta chains sequenced from a single sample in a study of blood T cell repertoires in COVID-19. Data came from immunoSEQ multiplex PCR; TCRdb stores just in-frame clones and leaves some out. The table has around 200,000 clones, more than 75% seen once. Material for sequencing was peripheral blood. The receptors originated from a man older than 75 with acute or convalescent COVID-19.

The V and J genes are TRBV27 and TRBJ2-5; perhaps TRBD1 as D (5 bases). The CDR3 is 14 residues long. The germline V gene has CDR1 MNHEY and CDR2 SMNVEV (reference sequence). V was clipped by 5 bases and J by 2 bases, with 12 bases between them. The CDR3 DNA is TGTGCCAGCAGTCTCCGACAGAGGCAAGAGACCCAGTACTTC. It is translated as CASSLRQRQETQYF.

The chain combines TRBV5-1 with TRBJ2-1; 7 bases align to TRBD2. CDR1 SGHRS and CDR2 YFSETQ come from the germline V gene. Unmatched junction bases numbered 3, after V lost 2 bases and J lost 7 bases. The CDR3 is made up of 13 amino acids. The CDR3 region is CASSLLARNEQFF. CDR3 DNA: TGCGCCAGCAGCTTACTAGCGCGAAATGAGCAGTTCTTC.

The chain recombines TRBV11-2 with TRBJ1-4; possible D gene TRBD1, 6 bases. V gave up 3 bases and J gave up 7 bases, with 12 bases separating them. Germline-derived CDR1 and CDR2 are SGHAT and FQNNGV. There are 14 residues in the CDR3. This CDR3 is CASSFQGQGEKLFF. The CDR3 coding sequence is TGTGCCAGCAGCTTCCAGGGGCAAGGTGAAAAACTGTTTTTT.

The rearrangement joins TRBV4-1 to TRBJ2-3; D is perhaps TRBD1 (6 bases). The germline V gene encodes CDR1 MGHRA and CDR2 YSYEKL. Trimming stripped 8 bases from V and 2 bases from J, with 11 bases between. The CDR3 sequence is 13 residues long. The CDR3 DNA reads TGCGCCAGCTCCAGGGGCTACACAGATACGCAGTATTTT. This translates into CASSRGYTDTQYF.

Turning to this clone: Other nucleotide sequences in the sample specify the same CDR3. This chain uses TRBV2 with TRBJ2-7; TRBD1 might be the D (6 bases). The CDR3 runs 15 residues. The germline CDR1 and CDR2 sequences are SNHLY and FYNNEI. Trimming cost V 5 bases and J 1 base, with 15 bases left between them. CDR3 sequence: CASSNRDRGSYEQYF. CDR3 nucleotides: TGTGCCAGCAGTAACCGGGATAGGGGGTCCTACGAGCAGTACTTC.

This clone was seen only a few times. V gene TRBV27 combines with J gene TRBJ1-2, with D hard to call. Germline assignment: CDR1 MNHEY and CDR2 SMNVEV (reference sequence). The CDR3 covers 15 residues. With 3 bases removed from V and 4 bases from J, the gap between germline ends came to 15 bases. The CDR3 DNA follows: TGTGCCAGCAGTTTCGAGGGCAAAACCCCCTATGGCTACACCTTC. This encodes CASSFEGKTPYGYTF.

The chain recombines TRBV6-1 with TRBJ2-3; 12 bases are a match to TRBD2. The CDR3 spans 20 residues. With 4 bases clipped from V and 2 bases from J, the junction kept 16 bases outside the gene matches. Germline V gene lookup returns CDR1 MNHNS and CDR2 SASEGT. CDR3 residues: CASSVQGIRLAGGTTDTQYF. Written as DNA, the CDR3 is TGTGCCAGCAGTGTACAGGGCATTAGGCTAGCGGGAGGGACCACAGATACGCAGTATTTT.

The V call is TRBV6-2 or TRBV6-3, the J call TRBJ1-1; tentative D call: TRBD1 (6 bases). The germline V gene encodes CDR1 MNHEY and CDR2 SVGEGT. V lost 2 bases and J lost 4, with 20 bases in between. CDR3 length: 17 residues. The CDR3 DNA follows: TGTGCCAGCAGTTACCTCCAAATGGGGGGGGCTCGCACTGAAGCTTTCTTT. This encodes CASSYLQMGGARTEAFF.

V is TRBV12-3 or TRBV12-4 and J is TRBJ2-7; possibly TRBD1 for D (6 bases). CDR3 size: 13 residues. Trimming took off 11 bases at V and 1 base at J, with 15 bases between the two ends. The CDR3 coding sequence is TGTGCCGTAAAAAAGGACAGTTCCTACGAGCAGTACTTC. This sequence encodes CAVKKDSSYEQYF.

This chain uses TRBV6-5 with TRBJ2-2; the match to TRBD1 covers 8 bases. Germline V CDR1 and CDR2: MNHEY, SVGAGI. Trimming at V came to 2 bases and at J to 6 bases, leaving 8 bases not matched to a gene. CDR3 length: 16 amino acids. As DNA, the CDR3 is TGTGCCAGCAGTTACACAGCAGGGGGCCCTCCCGGGGAGCTGTTTTTT. Protein: CASSYTAGGPPGELFF.

This chain joins TRBV14 and TRBJ1-5; perhaps TRBD1 as D (5 bases). Germline CDR1 and CDR2: SGHDN and FVKESK. CDR3 length: 18 residues. The V and J ends lost 1 base and 0 bases respectively, with 16 bases between them. The CDR3 is CASSQAVGTFLSNQPQHF. The CDR3 DNA is TGTGCCAGCAGCCAAGCCGTAGGGACTTTTCTTAGCAATCAGCCCCAGCATTTT.

The rearrangement joins TRBV24-1 to TRBJ2-3; 8 nucleotides align to TRBD1. The CDR3 sequence is 13 residues long. V trimming: 9 bases; J trimming: 3 bases; junction bases outside the gene matches: 4. Germline V gene lookup returns CDR1 KGHDR and CDR2 SFDVKD. CDR3 sequence reads: CATGQGATDTQYF. For the CDR3, the DNA is TGTGCCACCGGACAGGGAGCGACAGATACGCAGTATTTT.

The chain has TRBV5-1 and TRBJ1-5, with 7 nucleotides matching TRBD1. The CDR3 runs 14 residues. V gave up 4 bases and J gave up 3 bases; unmatched junction bases: 4. Looked up from germline, CDR1 is SGHRS and CDR2 is YFSETQ. CDR3 region: CASSAGQDNQPQHF. DNA for the CDR3: TGCGCCAGCAGCGCCGGACAGGACAATCAGCCCCAGCATTTT.

V usage is TRBV6-5 and J usage is TRBJ1-2, with TRBD1 identical over 8 bases. This CDR3 contains 13 residues. V was clipped by 6 bases and J by 11 bases; unmatched bases: 11. Germline CDR1 reads MNHEY; CDR2 reads SVGAGI. Written as DNA, the CDR3 is TGTGCCAGCAGATCTGGACAGGGATCATCTTACACCTTC. It yields the protein CASRSGQGSSYTF.

The chain carries TRBV6-2 or TRBV6-3 and TRBJ2-7; 10 nucleotides match TRBD2. V lost 6 bases to trimming and J lost 3 bases; unmatched junction nucleotides: 8. CDR1 is MNHEY and CDR2 is SVGEGT in the germline V gene. This CDR3 is built from 15 residues. The CDR3 loop is CASSTLAGDFYEQYV. CDR3 sequence (DNA): TGTGCCAGCAGCACCCTAGCGGGAGATTTCTACGAGCAGTACGTC.

The chain recombines TRBV11-3 with TRBJ2-4, with D perhaps TRBD2 (6 bases). Looked up from germline, CDR1 is SGHNT and CDR2 is YENEEA. Deletions cut 5 bases from V and 7 bases from J, with 21 bases between. The CDR3 covers 16 residues. CDR3 nucleotide sequence: TGTGCCAGCAGCGGACGCGGGGCCCCTGGCCGGAACATTCAGTACTTC. It is translated as CASSGRGAPGRNIQYF.

The V and J genes are TRBV3-1 (or the pseudogene TRBV3-2) and TRBJ1-6; D perhaps matches TRBD1 (5 bases). Germline values: CDR1 LGHDT, CDR2 YNNKEL (reference sequence). The V end lost 1 base, the J end lost 0 bases, and 13 bases lay between the germline ends. CDR3 size: 18 residues. CDR3 amino acids: CASSQGGGGSSYNSPLHF. The CDR3 DNA reads TGTGCCAGCAGCCAAGGGGGTGGGGGGAGCTCCTATAATTCACCCCTCCACTTT.

V and J are TRBV7-3 and TRBJ2-1; maybe TRBD2 (5 bases). Between the trimmed V and J ends, which lost 3 bases and 7 bases, there was a span of 22 bases. Looked up from germline, CDR1 is SGHTA and CDR2 is FQGTGA. CDR3 length: 17 amino acids. This CDR3 reads CASSFRPLDTIQNEQFF. CDR3 sequence (DNA): TGTGCCAGCAGCTTCCGCCCACTAGACACGATTCAGAATGAGCAGTTCTTC.

This clone occurred a few times. The gene calls are TRBV10-1 and TRBJ2-5, with 12 bases identical to TRBD1. With 6 bases clipped from V and 4 bases from J, the junction kept 9 bases outside the gene matches. This CDR3 is 16 amino acids long. Germline V gene data show CDR1 as WNHNN and CDR2 as SYGVQD (reference sequence). As DNA, the CDR3 is TGCGCCAGCAGCTCGGGACAGGGGGCTAATAGAGAGACCCAGTACTTC. Translated, it gives CASSSGQGANRETQYF.

The gene calls are TRBV7-2 and TRBJ1-4; D gene unclear. Germline CDR1 reads SGHTA; CDR2 reads FQGNSA. V was trimmed by 3 bases and J by 5 bases, leaving 10 bases between them. This CDR3 is 14 amino acids long. DNA for the CDR3: TGTGCCAGCAGCTTTTTAGAGCCCAATGAAAAACTGTTTTTT. Its protein product is CASSFLEPNEKLFF.

This chain uses TRBV19 with TRBJ1-1; the D is unclear. V was shortened by 1 base and J by 2 bases, with 8 bases between the two germline ends. The germline CDR1 and CDR2 sequences are LNHDA and SQIVND (reference sequence). This CDR3 region has 14 residues. CDR3 nucleotides: TGTGCCAGTAGTATAGGGGCACTTAACACTGAAGCTTTCTTT. Its protein product is CASSIGALNTEAFF.

The V and J genes are TRBV7-2 and TRBJ2-5; D remains ambiguous. Trimming took 1 base from V and 2 from J, leaving 5 bases between them. The germline CDR1 and CDR2 sequences are SGHTA and FQGNSA. The CDR3 totals 13 residues. CDR3: CASSLGQQETQYF. In DNA, the CDR3 is TGTGCCAGCAGCTTAGGTCAACAAGAGACCCAGTACTTC. Filled out from reference TRBV7-2 and TRBJ2-5, the complete variable domain reads GAGVSQSPSNKVTEKGKDVELRCDPISGHTALYWYRQSLGQGLEFLIYFQGNSAPDKSGLPSDRFSAERTGGSVSTLTIQRTQQEDSAVYLCASSLGQQETQYFGPGTRLLVL.

The chain links TRBV28 to TRBJ2-3; D gene ambiguous. Trimming stripped 6 bases from V and 2 bases from J, with 9 bases between. The V gene's germline CDR1 is MDHEN and CDR2 SYDVKM. The length of the CDR3 is 13 residues. For the CDR3, the DNA is TGTGCCAGCAGCTGGGCGTCCACAGATACGCAGTATTTT. Its translation is CASSWASTDTQYF.

The chain couples TRBV18 to TRBJ1-4; D gene unclear. Deletions cut 6 bases from V and 0 bases from J, with 8 bases between. This CDR3 comprises 14 residues. The V gene's germline CDR1 is KGHSH and CDR2 LQKENI. CDR3 region: CASSPEATNEKLFF. The CDR3 coding sequence is TGTGCCAGCTCCCCAGAGGCAACTAATGAAAAACTGTTTTTT.

This sequence joins TRBV5-1 and TRBJ2-5; D possibly corresponds to TRBD1 (6 bases). Trimming stripped 0 bases from V and 0 bases from J, with 12 bases between. Per germline, CDR1 SGHRS and CDR2 YFSETQ. The CDR3 spans 16 residues. The CDR3 region is CASSLAPGVYQETQYF. As DNA, the CDR3 is TGCGCCAGCAGCTTGGCCCCAGGGGTCTACCAAGAGACCCAGTACTTC.

The chain combines TRBV18 with TRBJ2-1, with 7 bases matching TRBD2. This CDR3 has 18 residues. With V trimmed by 5 bases and J by 0 bases, 13 bases remained unmatched. Germline CDR1 and CDR2: KGHSH and LQKENI. CDR3 in amino acids: CASSTRTSSGSSYNEQFF. The CDR3 region has the DNA TGTGCCAGCTCAACGAGGACTAGTAGTGGGAGCTCCTACAATGAGCAGTTCTTC.

V usage is TRBV5-1 and J usage is TRBJ2-2; the D gene is possibly TRBD1 (6 bases). V dropped 0 bases and J dropped 2 bases, with 8 bases sitting between them. CDR3 length: 15 residues. The V gene's germline CDR1 is SGHRS and CDR2 YFSETQ. The CDR3 is CASSLGTANTGELFF. The CDR3 DNA is TGCGCCAGCAGCTTGGGGACAGCAAACACCGGGGAGCTGTTTTTT.

This clone was picked up one time. The rearrangement uses TRBV24-1 and TRBJ2-3; 8 nucleotides align to TRBD2. The V gene's germline CDR1 is KGHDR and CDR2 SFDVKD. The CDR3 runs to 15 residues. V lost 4 bases to trimming and J lost 2 bases; unmatched junction nucleotides: 4. The CDR3 DNA is TGTGCCACCAGTGAAGGCGGGAGGATCACAGATACGCAGTATTTT. It translates to CATSEGGRITDTQYF.